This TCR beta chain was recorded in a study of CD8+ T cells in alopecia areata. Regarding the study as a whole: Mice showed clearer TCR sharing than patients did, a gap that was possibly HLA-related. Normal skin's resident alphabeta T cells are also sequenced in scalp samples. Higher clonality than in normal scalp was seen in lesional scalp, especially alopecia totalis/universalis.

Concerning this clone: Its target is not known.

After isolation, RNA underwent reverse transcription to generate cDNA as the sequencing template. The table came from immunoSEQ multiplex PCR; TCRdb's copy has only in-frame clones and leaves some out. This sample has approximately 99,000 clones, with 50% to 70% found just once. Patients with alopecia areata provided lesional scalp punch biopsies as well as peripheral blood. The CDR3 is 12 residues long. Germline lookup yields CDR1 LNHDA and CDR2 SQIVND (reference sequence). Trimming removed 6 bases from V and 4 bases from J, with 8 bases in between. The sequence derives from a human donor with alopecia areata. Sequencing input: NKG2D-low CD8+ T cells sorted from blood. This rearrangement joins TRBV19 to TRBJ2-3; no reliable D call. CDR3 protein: CASSSLADTQYF. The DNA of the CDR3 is TGTGCCAGTAGCTCCCTCGCAGATACGCAGTATTTT.